The rows below give T cell receptor beta chains drawn from one sample of a study of blood T cell repertoires in COVID-19. Some clones are missing from TCRdb's copy, which holds only in-frame ones; the method was immunoSEQ multiplex PCR. Among 250,000 to 300,000 clones listed, approximately 80% were seen once. The sequenced sample consisted of peripheral blood. The receptors originated from a woman aged 55-70 years with active or convalescent COVID-19. Both conserved end residues are part of each CDR3. Fields, in order: D gene, J gene, V gene, clone size, CDR3 protein, CDR3 DNA. A D gene is named only where the DNA matches it firmly. Size tells how often a clone was seen (once, few, many) or the class of an expanded clone, and some rows leave it out.

. | TRBJ2-5 | TRBV4-1 | . | CASSQVPLLETQYF | TGCGCCAGCAGCCAAGTTCCCCTCCTGGAGACCCAGTACTTC
TRBD2 | TRBJ2-3 | TRBV2 | . | CASSERLAGPTDTQYF | TGTGCCAGCAGTGAGAGACTAGCGGGGCCCACAGATACGCAGTATTTT
. | TRBJ1-1 | TRBV15 | . | CATSREFSEAFF | TGTGCCACCAGCAGAGAGTTCTCTGAAGCTTTCTTT
TRBD2 | TRBJ2-3 | TRBV10-1 | . | CASSESASGGLDTQYF | TGCGCCAGCAGTGAGAGCGCTAGCGGGGGTTTGGATACGCAGTATTTT
. | TRBJ1-1 | TRBV19 | . | CASSKGDTGNTEAFF | TGTGCCAGTAGTAAGGGGGACACAGGGAACACTGAAGCTTTCTTT
. | TRBJ2-6 | TRBV13 | . | CASSSIQGANVLTF | TGTGCCAGCAGCTCGATACAGGGGGCCAACGTCCTGACTTTC
TRBD1 | TRBJ2-7 | TRBV4-2 | . | CASSQDQTGVGDYEQYF | TGTGCCAGCAGCCAAGATCAGACAGGGGTGGGCGACTACGAGCAGTACTTC
TRBD2 | TRBJ2-3 | TRBV7-3 | . | CASSLDGGVRDTQYF | TGTGCCAGCAGCTTAGACGGGGGGGTGAGAGATACGCAGTATTTT
TRBD1 | TRBJ1-2 | TRBV11-2 | once | CASSRDRGEYGYTF | TGTGCCAGCAGCCGCGACAGGGGAGAGTATGGCTACACCTTC
. | TRBJ2-7 | TRBV18 | . | CASSPIRDTYEQYF | TGTGCCAGCTCACCCATCAGGGATACCTACGAGCAGTACTTC
. | TRBJ1-6 | TRBV6-5 | few | CASSYRDKGYNSPLHF | TGTGCCAGCAGTTACCGGGACAAGGGGTATAATTCACCCCTCCACTTT
. | TRBJ2-7 | TRBV9 | . | CASSGQSYEQYF | TGTGCCAGCAGCGGACAGAGCTACGAGCAGTACTTC
. | TRBJ1-5 | TRBV19 | once | CASSSGVRQPQHF | TGTGCCAGTAGTAGCGGGGTACGGCAGCCCCAGCATTTT
TRBD2 | TRBJ2-1 | TRBV5-4 | . | CASSPRGGSGGWDEQFF | TGTGCCAGCAGCCCCCGGGGAGGTAGCGGGGGGTGGGATGAGCAGTTCTTC
TRBD1 | TRBJ2-5 | TRBV11-3 | . | CASSAGQGETQYF | TGTGCCAGCAGCGCCGGACAGGGGGAGACCCAGTACTTC
TRBD2 | TRBJ2-1 | TRBV4-2 | . | CASSPQAGVAGGPRQFF | TGTGCCAGCAGCCCCCAGGCCGGGGTAGCGGGGGGGCCGAGGCAGTTCTTC
. | TRBJ2-5 | TRBV12-3/TRBV12-4 | few | CASSLRETQYF | TGTGCCAGCAGTTTGCGGGAGACCCAGTACTTC